A single sample gave rise to the 30 T cell receptor beta chains below, sequenced in a study of blood T cells in healthy people across ages. With a J-beta primer mix and a sample-barcoded 5' primer, a second PCR ran roughly 6 to 11 cycles. TCRdb called the 5' RACE reads again in MiXCR, with one record for every CDR3 protein. The top ten clones hold 3% to 4.5% of a sample with some 760,000 distinct CDR3 sequences, roughly 25% of them seen once. A further study also used this sample, focusing on T cells of mothers and their children.

Sample: blood. These receptors were collected from a boy aged 10-17 years in good health.

The V and J genes are TRBV4-2 and TRBJ1-1; unclear D gene. This CDR3 spans 13 amino acids. V was clipped by 7 bases and J by 1 base, with 10 bases between them. The V gene's germline CDR1 is LGHNA and CDR2 YNFKEQ. CDR3 amino acids: CASTPIGNTEAFF. In DNA form, the CDR3 reads TGTGCCAGCACCCCGATTGGGAACACTGAAGCTTTCTTT.

The table lists this clonotype with a few counts. This chain links TRBV7-8 with TRBJ2-7; D may be TRBD1 (5 bases). Per the germline V gene, CDR1 is SGHVS and CDR2 is FQNEAQ. The CDR3 loop spans 15 amino acids. V lost 1 base, J lost 2 bases, and 12 bases lay in between. The CDR3 reads CASSLGDSLAYEQYF. The CDR3, as DNA: TGTGCCAGCAGCTTAGGAGACAGCCTTGCCTACGAGCAGTACTTC.

The V and J genes are TRBV29-1 and TRBJ2-7; possible D gene TRBD2, 5 bases. V was trimmed by 0 bases and J by 4 bases, leaving 16 bases between them. The length of the CDR3 is 15 residues. Germline V gene sequence: CDR1 SQVTM, CDR2 ANQGSEA. The DNA for the CDR3 is TGCAGCGTTGAAGACGGGGAAACAGAGACTTACGAGCAGTACTTC. It yields the protein CSVEDGETETYEQYF.

The chain is built from TRBV7-2 and TRBJ1-1; D gene ambiguous. The germline V and J ends were trimmed by 5 bases and 6 bases, with 7 bases remaining between them. The CDR3 covers 11 residues. Looked up from germline, CDR1 is SGHTA and CDR2 is FQGNSA. CDR3 protein: CASSPSSEAFF. CDR3 in DNA: TGTGCCAGCAGCCCTAGCTCTGAAGCTTTCTTT.

The rearrangement joins TRBV6-2 or TRBV6-3 to TRBJ2-6; D may match TRBD1 or TRBD2 (5 bases each). Germline CDR1 is MNHEY and CDR2 is SVGEGT. The CDR3 is 15 residues long. Trimming stripped 3 bases from V and 7 bases from J, with 13 bases between. The CDR3 here is CASSYRGGGANVLTF. CDR3 nucleotide sequence: TGTGCCAGCAGTTATAGGGGTGGAGGAGCCAACGTCCTGACTTTC.

The CDR3 is CASSYANTGELFF. DNA for the CDR3: TGTGCCAGCAGTTACGCAAACACCGGGGAGCTGTTTTTT. The rearrangement joins TRBV6-6 to TRBJ2-2; D unclear. The germline V gene has CDR1 MNHNY and CDR2 SVGAGI (reference sequence). This CDR3 is 13 amino acids long. Deletions cut 2 bases from V and 2 bases from J, with 3 bases between.

The chain carries TRBV5-5 and TRBJ2-5, with 10 bases identical to TRBD2. The J call is uncertain, as TRBJ2-1 better fits the DNA end. CDR1 and CDR2 (germline): SGHKS, YYEKEE (reference sequence). The CDR3 loop spans 16 amino acids. The CDR3 loop reads CASSLAVAGGQNEQFF. The CDR3 DNA reads TGTGCCAGCAGCTTGGCCGTAGCGGGGGGCCAAAATGAGCAGTTCTTC.

The chain links TRBV12-3 or TRBV12-4 to TRBJ1-2, with unresolved D. The CDR3 is 14 amino acids. Trimming removed 5 bases from V and 4 bases from J, with 14 bases in between. The CDR3 spells CASSKTGPVYGYTF. The CDR3 DNA reads as TGTGCCAGCAGTAAGACCGGGCCCGTCTATGGCTACACCTTC.

The rearrangement links TRBV20-1 to TRBJ1-1; D gene ambiguous. In germline, CDR1 is DFQATT, CDR2 SNEGSKA (reference sequence). CDR3 length equals 15 residues. The V gene lost 6 bases and the J gene lost 0 bases, with 17 bases spanning the gap. Here the CDR3 DNA reads TGCAGTGCCGCCCCTTCTGGCAGGCTGAACACTGAAGCTTTCTTT. It translates to CSAAPSGRLNTEAFF.

The chain employs TRBV28 and TRBJ1-1; TRBD1 might be the D (5 bases). This CDR3 has 15 residues. Trimming took off 0 bases at V and 1 base at J, with 9 bases between the two ends. Per the germline V gene, CDR1 is MDHEN and CDR2 is SYDVKM. Here the CDR3 DNA reads TGTGCCAGCAGTTTATGGGGACGGTCGAACACTGAAGCTTTCTTT. It encodes CASSLWGRSNTEAFF.

This clonotype was observed a few times. The J gene is TRBJ2-7, the V gene TRBV6-1, with 10 bases identical to TRBD2. The ends lost 1 base at V and 4 bases at J; junction bases unmatched: 7. CDR1 is MNHNS and CDR2 is SASEGT in the germline V gene. This CDR3 has 16 residues. The DNA for the CDR3 is TGTGCCAGCAGTGAAGAAGGGGGACTAGCGCCATACGAGCAGTACTTC. The encoded protein is CASSEEGGLAPYEQYF.

The chain couples TRBV20-1 to TRBJ2-7; 9 bases are a match to TRBD2. Trimming took 5 bases from V and 6 from J; bases not matched to a gene: 5. Per germline, CDR1 DFQATT and CDR2 SNEGSKA (reference sequence). CDR3 size: 12 residues. In nucleotides, the CDR3 is TGCAGTGCTTTAGCGGGAGTTATCGAGCAGTACTTC. Amino acids: CSALAGVIEQYF.

The chain has TRBV6-1 and TRBJ2-1, with 8 bases aligning to TRBD2. Trimming took 3 bases from V and 7 from J; bases not matched to a gene: 8. Germline V CDR1 and CDR2: MNHNS, SASEGT. The length of the CDR3 is 15 residues. Here the CDR3 reads CASSEMAGGVNEQFF. Here the CDR3 DNA reads TGTGCCAGCAGTGAGATGGCGGGGGGAGTTAATGAGCAGTTCTTC.

This CDR3 reads CASSVGGDGTYYEQYF. The CDR3 nucleotides read TGTGCCAGCAGCGTAGGTGGGGATGGCACCTATTACGAGCAGTACTTC. V and J are TRBV9 and TRBJ2-7; D unclear. V lost 0 bases and J 4 bases, leaving 17 bases between the germline ends. Germline CDR1 SGDLS, CDR2 YYNGEE. CDR3 length: 16 amino acids.

The chain joins TRBV20-1 to TRBJ1-1; tentative D call: TRBD1 (6 bases). Between the trimmed V and J ends, which lost 8 bases and 4 bases, there was a span of 11 bases. Per the germline V gene, CDR1 is DFQATT and CDR2 is SNEGSKA (reference sequence). The CDR3 sequence is 11 residues long. CDR3 DNA: TGCAGTTTAGGGGGGTTCACTGAAGCTTTCTTT. Translating gives CSLGGFTEAFF.

This clonotype was counted a few times. V is TRBV7-9 and J is TRBJ2-5; D unclear. The CDR3 sequence is 15 residues long. The germline gives CDR1 SEHNR, CDR2 FQNEAQ (reference sequence). Trimming stripped 1 base from V and 5 bases from J, with 14 bases between. CDR3 in amino acids: CASSLGPTGEETQYF. The CDR3 nucleotides are TGTGCCAGCAGCTTAGGGCCTACCGGCGAGGAGACCCAGTACTTC.

This clonotype was observed many times. V usage is TRBV27 and J usage is TRBJ2-7, with TRBD2 matching over 7 bases. Germline CDR1 and CDR2: MNHEY and SMNVEV (reference sequence). V shed 4 bases, J shed 3 bases, and the junction held 3 bases outside the gene matches. CDR3 length: 13 amino acids. The CDR3 bases are TGTGCCAGCAGTTGGGCTAGCGGCTACGAGCAGTACTTC. Protein product: CASSWASGYEQYF.

V gene TRBV7-2 combines with J gene TRBJ2-1, with 8 bases identical to TRBD1. Germline V gene data show CDR1 as SGHTA and CDR2 as FQGNSA. The CDR3 has 17 amino acids. The V segment lost 1 base and the J segment 5 bases; nucleotides outside the gene matches: 10. The CDR3, as DNA: TGTGCCAGCAGCTTAGTCGGGGCAGGGGGCTATAACAATGAGCAGTTCTTC. This translates into CASSLVGAGGYNNEQFF.

This sequence joins TRBV4-3 and TRBJ2-7; TRBD1 agrees at 11 bases. The germline gives CDR1 LGHNA, CDR2 YSLEER. J lost 6 bases, V lost 0 bases, and 4 bases had no gene match. The CDR3 totals 15 residues. The CDR3 bases are TGCGCCAGCAGCCAAGATATAGGGACAGGGGGCGAGCAGTACTTC. This codes for CASSQDIGTGGEQYF.

V gene TRBV29-1 combines with J gene TRBJ2-1; TRBD2 matches 7 bases. The CDR3 length is 13 residues. The V gene's germline CDR1 is SQVTM and CDR2 ANQGSEA. The junction had 3 bases not matched to a gene; V was cut back by 4 bases and J by 3 bases. The CDR3 reads CSVVLALYNEQFF. The CDR3 nucleotides read TGCAGCGTTGTACTAGCGCTCTACAATGAGCAGTTCTTC.

The V call is TRBV12-3 or TRBV12-4, the J call TRBJ2-7; either TRBD1 or TRBD2 may fit D (5 bases each). Trimming shortened V by 11 bases and J by 2 bases, and 19 bases separated the two germline ends. The CDR3 is 14 residues long. The CDR3 nucleotides read TGTGCCCTGCCGAGGGGACCAACTCCCTACGAGCAGTACTTC. It is translated as CALPRGPTPYEQYF.

There are a few counts of this clonotype. The rearrangement joins TRBV15 to TRBJ1-6; D unclear. This CDR3 has 17 residues. Germline CDR1 and CDR2: LNHNV and YYDKDF (reference sequence). The V gene lost 0 bases and the J gene lost 8 bases, with 17 bases spanning the gap. The CDR3 bases are TGTGCCACCAGCAGAGAGCTCACATGGAGGTCCGATTCACCCCTCCACTTT. Translation gives CATSRELTWRSDSPLHF.

In its sample, this clonotype was seen a few times. This chain joins TRBV7-2 and TRBJ2-5; D might be TRBD1 (6 bases). Trimming left V 5 bases short and J 4 bases short, with 14 bases between. Germline V CDR1 and CDR2: SGHTA, FQGNSA. There are 14 residues in the CDR3. DNA for the CDR3: TGTGCCAGCAGCAGAACAGGGAAGGGAGAGACCCAGTACTTC. Amino acids: CASSRTGKGETQYF.

As to this clonotype: The junction departs from germline at one end; a sequencing error may be responsible. The chain recombines TRBV13 with TRBJ1-6; perhaps TRBD1 as D (5 bases). The CDR3 is 17 residues long. CDR1 and CDR2 (germline): PRHDT, FYEKMQ (reference sequence). In nucleotides, the CDR3 is TGTGCCAGCAGCTCAGGGAGGAGTAGCTCCCATAATTCACCCCTCCACTTT. Its protein is CASSSGRSSSHNSPLHF.

This chain joins TRBV25-1 and TRBJ1-2; 9 positions agree with TRBD1. J gave up 4 bases and V 4 bases, and 4 bases lay outside the gene matches. Germline CDR1 is MGHDK and CDR2 is SYGVNS. CDR3 size: 14 residues. In nucleotides, the CDR3 is TGTGCCAGCAGTGTAGGACAGGGGACCTATGGCTACACCTTC. Translation gives CASSVGQGTYGYTF.

This clonotype was observed a handful of times. The chain carries TRBV20-1 and TRBJ2-4; 9 nucleotides line up with TRBD2. The germline CDR1 and CDR2 sequences are DFQATT and SNEGSKA (reference sequence). The CDR3 runs to 13 residues. Germline trimming cut 3 bases from V and 9 bases from J; bases unmatched to any gene: 6. The CDR3 loop reads CSARGVAGVIQYF. CDR3 DNA: TGCAGTGCTAGGGGAGTAGCGGGAGTCATTCAGTACTTC.

This clonotype has just one count. The V gene is TRBV9, the J gene TRBJ2-7, with TRBD2 matching 8 bases. Per the germline V gene, CDR1 is SGDLS and CDR2 is YYNGEE. This CDR3 spans 16 amino acids. After removal of 3 bases from V and 5 bases from J, the junction contained 13 bases not matched to a gene. In nucleotides, the CDR3 is TGTGCCAGCAGCGAACGGGGGGGACTCTCTGGGGACGAGCAGTACTTC. It yields the protein CASSERGGLSGDEQYF. Full variable domain (missing parts from reference TRBV9 and TRBJ2-7): DSGVTQTPKHLITATGQRVTLRCSPRSGDLSVYWYQQSLDQGLQFLIQYYNGEERAKGNILERFSAQQFPDLHSELNLSSLELGDSALYFCASSERGGLSGDEQYFGPGTRLTVT.

As concerns this clonotype: One end of the junction fails to match germline, which may point to a read error. The chain combines TRBV20-1 with TRBJ2-1, with a possible D match to TRBD2 (5 bases). The CDR3 sequence is 10 residues long. From germline, CDR1 is DFQATT and CDR2 SNEGSKA (reference sequence). CDR3 sequence (DNA): TGCAGTGCGGTACTAGTGTCAAAAGTCTTC. Protein: CSAVLVSKVF.

The V gene is TRBV7-9, the J gene TRBJ2-1; TRBD2 aligns across 8 bases. J lost 10 bases, V lost 5 bases, and 16 bases had no gene match. Germline V gene lookup returns CDR1 SEHNR and CDR2 FQNEAQ (reference sequence). The CDR3 covers 16 residues. The CDR3 spells CASSPLPGGDRVEQFF. CDR3 DNA: TGTGCCAGCAGCCCCTTACCGGGAGGGGATAGGGTCGAGCAGTTCTTC.

This chain links TRBV20-1 with TRBJ1-1, with a tentative D call TRBD1 (6 bases). V was cut by 0 bases and J by 6 bases, with 11 bases left in between. The V gene's germline CDR1 is DFQATT and CDR2 SNEGSKA (reference sequence). The CDR3 extends over 13 amino acids. CDR3 coding DNA: TGCAGTGCTAGAGATATTCAGGGGTCTGAAGCTTTCTTT. Its translation: CSARDIQGSEAFF.